Shown below are 15 T cell receptor beta chains from a single sample sequenced in a study of blood T cell repertoires in COVID-19 (dated by TCRdb to between 2020 and 2021). The receptor library was made with the immunoSEQ multiplex PCR assay. In its TCRdb copy, this immuneACCESS table keeps in-frame sequences only and misses some clones. Where compared with another copy, unresolved V genes explain less than half of these, and the others have no known cause. This sample lists some 300,000 clones; around 89% were detected once. Approximately 8.8% of the sample rests with the top ten. The sample consisted of PBMCs or T cells enriched from blood (not recorded which). The receptor set was obtained from a woman aged 40-49 years who had recovered from COVID-19.

The genes are TRBV15 and TRBJ1-6; D may be TRBD1 (6 bases). Between the trimmed V and J ends, which lost 0 bases and 10 bases, there was a span of 19 bases. This CDR3 spans 17 amino acids. CDR1 LNHNV and CDR2 YYDKDF come from the germline V gene (reference sequence). The CDR3 DNA reads TGTGCCACCAGCAGAGAAAGTATTCGGGGGGCTTGGTCACCCCTCCACTTT. Amino acids: CATSRESIRGAWSPLHF.

This sequence joins TRBV4-2 and TRBJ2-1; a weak D match, TRBD2 (6 bases). Germline CDR1 is LGHNA and CDR2 is YNFKEQ. This CDR3 region has 14 residues. Trimming cost V 2 bases and J 4 bases, with 9 bases left between them. The CDR3 protein is CASSQNSGYNEQFF. The CDR3 nucleotides are TGTGCCAGCAGCCAAAATAGCGGTTACAATGAGCAGTTCTTC.

The chain is built from TRBV5-1 and TRBJ2-5; 8 nucleotides line up with TRBD1. V was pared by 4 bases and J by 5 bases, with 7 bases of the junction left unmatched. CDR1 and CDR2 (germline): SGHRS, YFSETQ. The CDR3 consists of 14 residues. The CDR3 DNA reads TGCGCCAGCAGCCCCTCGCAGGGGGCTGAGACCCAGTACTTC. It is translated as CASSPSQGAETQYF.

The V call is TRBV7-8, the J call TRBJ2-1; 10 bases fit TRBD1. The CDR3 has 16 amino acids. The germline V gene has CDR1 SGHVS and CDR2 FQNEAQ. V was pared by 2 bases and J by 2 bases, with 3 bases of the junction left unmatched. CDR3 residues: CASSLTGTGAYNEQFF. In nucleotides, the CDR3 is TGTGCCAGCAGCTTAACCGGGACAGGGGCCTACAATGAGCAGTTCTTC.

V and J are TRBV19 and TRBJ2-3; TRBD2 aligns across 8 bases. CDR1 LNHDA and CDR2 SQIVND come from the germline V gene (reference sequence). This CDR3 spans 16 amino acids. The ends lost 4 bases at V and 5 bases at J; junction bases unmatched: 11. CDR3 region: CASSSQAGVVGDTQYF. The CDR3, as DNA: TGTGCCAGTAGTAGCCAAGCGGGAGTGGTTGGAGATACGCAGTATTTT.

The chain is built from TRBV19 and TRBJ1-5; TRBD1 might be the D (5 bases). V shed 4 bases and J shed 4 bases, with 14 bases lying between them. The CDR3 consists of 15 residues. Germline V gene lookup returns CDR1 LNHDA and CDR2 SQIVND (reference sequence). For the CDR3, the DNA is TGTGCCAGTAGTAACGCCCAGGGTCCGAATCAGCCCCAGCATTTT. This codes for CASSNAQGPNQPQHF.

The chain combines TRBV7-9 with TRBJ1-6; D remains ambiguous. Germline CDR1 is SEHNR and CDR2 is FQNEAQ (reference sequence). This CDR3 has 13 residues. V was clipped by 5 bases and J by 8 bases, with 10 bases between them. The CDR3 coding sequence is TGTGCCAGCAGCCTGGTCGAGGATTCACCCCTCCACTTT. As protein: CASSLVEDSPLHF.

The gene calls are TRBV5-5 and TRBJ2-5; TRBD1 agrees at 12 bases. The CDR3 consists of 14 residues. The germline CDR1 and CDR2 sequences are SGHKS and YYEKEE (reference sequence). With V trimmed by 7 bases and J by 5 bases, 6 bases remained unmatched. Written as DNA, the CDR3 is TGTGCCAGCGGGGGGACAGGGGGCGTGGAGACCCAGTACTTC. Translating gives CASGGTGGVETQYF.

The CDR3 DNA reads TGTGCCAGTAGACCTGGGACAGGTTTCCGGGAGACCCAGTACTTC. As protein: CASRPGTGFRETQYF. V usage is TRBV19 and J usage is TRBJ2-5, with 8 positions matching TRBD1. The junction had 11 bases not matched to a gene; V was cut back by 6 bases and J by 5 bases. Germline-derived CDR1 and CDR2 are LNHDA and SQIVND (reference sequence). CDR3 length equals 15 residues.

This chain joins TRBV4-3 and TRBJ2-1, with 7 nucleotides matching TRBD1. V trimming: 0 bases; J trimming: 3 bases; junction bases outside the gene matches: 2. In germline, CDR1 is LGHNA, CDR2 YSLEER. The CDR3 consists of 15 residues. The CDR3 bases are TGCGCCAGCAGCCAAGAACAGGGGTTCTACAATGAGCAGTTCTTC. Its translation is CASSQEQGFYNEQFF.

This chain links TRBV11-2 with TRBJ2-7, with 8 nucleotides matching TRBD2. The CDR3 runs 15 residues. J lost 4 bases, V lost 5 bases, and 10 bases had no gene match. The V gene's germline CDR1 is SGHAT and CDR2 FQNNGV. In nucleotides, the CDR3 is TGTGCCAGCAGCACGGAGATTAGCGGGATTTACGAGCAGTACTTC. The encoded protein is CASSTEISGIYEQYF.

The chain employs TRBV5-4 and TRBJ2-1; 7 bases are a match to TRBD1. The germline gives CDR1 SGHNT, CDR2 YYREEE (reference sequence). The CDR3 sequence is 14 residues long. V shed 4 bases and J 7 bases; nucleotides not matched to a gene: 8. CDR3 protein: CASSPQIQGNEQFF. The CDR3 DNA reads TGTGCCAGCAGCCCTCAAATACAGGGGAATGAGCAGTTCTTC.

This rearrangement joins TRBV27 to TRBJ2-1; 10 bases fit TRBD2. Germline CDR1 MNHEY, CDR2 SMNVEV (reference sequence). Losses at the gene ends were 10 bases for V and 7 bases for J; bases not matched to a gene: 10. This CDR3 is 14 amino acids long. The DNA of the CDR3 is TGTGCCACGATTCTAGCGGGAGCTGTTAATGAGCAGTTCTTC. This encodes CATILAGAVNEQFF.

The table lists this clone with a count of one. The rearrangement uses TRBV18 and TRBJ1-4, with 7 bases aligning to TRBD1. This CDR3 contains 14 residues. Germline loops: CDR1 KGHSH, CDR2 LQKENI. Trimming cost V 8 bases and J 2 bases; bases outside gene matches: 5. CDR3 residues: CASRQGETNEKLFF. The CDR3 nucleotides read TGTGCCAGCCGTCAGGGGGAGACTAATGAAAAACTGTTTTTT.

This chain connects TRBV5-6 to TRBJ1-5, with D tentatively TRBD1 (5 bases). Germline V CDR1 and CDR2: SGHDT, YYEEEE. This CDR3 has 12 amino acids. Trimming took 3 bases from V and 9 from J, leaving 10 bases between them. CDR3 nucleotide sequence: TGTGCCAGCAGCTCCGGGGGAAGGCCCCAGCATTTT. It encodes CASSSGGRPQHF. The full variable domain, rest sourced from reference TRBV5-6 and TRBJ1-5, is DAGVTQSPTHLIKTRGQQVTLRCSPKSGHDTVSWYQQALGQGPQFIFQYYEEEERQRGNFPDRFSGHQFPNYSSELNVNALLLGDSALYLCASSSGGRPQHFGDGTRLSIL.